The 24 T cell receptor beta chains presented below share a single source sample, sequenced in a study of cytomegalovirus exposure and HLA in healthy donors. The table came from immunoSEQ multiplex PCR; TCRdb's copy has only in-frame clones and leaves some out. The data contain about 130,000 clones, roughly 87% of them singletons. Sequencing was done on a sample of PBMCs. The source of these receptors is a woman younger than 35 in good health and CMV-seronegative.

The V and J genes are TRBV6-5 and TRBJ2-7; 7 positions agree with TRBD2. CDR1 and CDR2 from the germline V gene are MNHEY and SVGAGI. The CDR3 is made up of 14 amino acids. The junction had 10 bases not matched to a gene; V was cut back by 7 bases and J by 4 bases. The CDR3 DNA reads TGTGCCAGCACCACCAGGGAGGGAACTTACGAGCAGTACTTC. The encoded protein is CASTTREGTYEQYF.

The chain uses TRBV5-4 and TRBJ1-1; D possibly corresponds to TRBD1 (5 bases). The V gene's germline CDR1 is SGHNT and CDR2 YYREEE (reference sequence). The CDR3 extends over 15 amino acids. V lost 4 bases and J 4 bases, leaving 17 bases between the germline ends. The CDR3 region is CASSPQGGEATEAFF. The DNA for the CDR3 is TGTGCCAGCAGCCCCCAGGGAGGGGAGGCCACTGAAGCTTTCTTT.

The gene calls are TRBV7-9 and TRBJ1-3, with unresolved D. The CDR3 covers 12 residues. V was pared by 7 bases and J by 0 bases, with 4 bases between. CDR1 and CDR2 from the germline V gene are SEHNR and FQNEAQ (reference sequence). CDR3 protein: CASTGSGNTIYF. CDR3 nucleotides: TGTGCCAGCACCGGCTCTGGAAACACCATATATTTT.

The genes are TRBV19 and TRBJ1-6; no firm D call. This CDR3 region has 15 residues. The germline gives CDR1 LNHDA, CDR2 SQIVND (reference sequence). Trimming shortened V by 3 bases and J by 7 bases, and 13 bases separated the two germline ends. This chain's CDR3 is CASSIREGVNSPLHF. CDR3 sequence (DNA): TGTGCCAGTAGTATTCGCGAGGGTGTGAATTCACCCCTCCACTTT.

This chain uses TRBV11-2 with TRBJ2-3, with D maybe TRBD1 (6 bases). Trimming cost V 5 bases and J 0 bases, with 15 bases left between them. CDR3 length: 16 amino acids. Per the germline V gene, CDR1 is SGHAT and CDR2 is FQNNGV. CDR3 DNA sequence: TGTGCCAGCAGCAACCAGGGGTTGGGAAGCACAGATACGCAGTATTTT. Its translation: CASSNQGLGSTDTQYF.

The rearrangement joins TRBV5-4 to TRBJ1-1; 9 bases align to TRBD1. Germline CDR1 and CDR2: SGHNT and YYREEE (reference sequence). The CDR3 loop spans 14 amino acids. The V segment lost 4 bases and the J segment 1 base; nucleotides outside the gene matches: 2. CDR3 in amino acids: CASSQDRGNTEAFF. Here the CDR3 DNA reads TGTGCCAGCAGCCAGGACAGGGGGAACACTGAAGCTTTCTTT.

Only one count was recorded for this clone. The chain carries TRBV5-1 and TRBJ1-4, with 9 nucleotides matching TRBD1. Germline V gene lookup returns CDR1 SGHRS and CDR2 YFSETQ. The CDR3 runs 14 residues. The V and J ends lost 4 bases and 4 bases, in that order; junction bases with no gene match: 2. As DNA, the CDR3 is TGCGCCAGCAGCGGGACAGGGTTTAATGAAAAACTGTTTTTT. Protein: CASSGTGFNEKLFF.

The rearrangement joins TRBV5-4 to TRBJ2-1, with a tentative D call TRBD2 (5 bases). CDR3 length: 13 residues. Germline values: CDR1 SGHNT, CDR2 YYREEE (reference sequence). V lost 1 base to trimming and J lost 8 bases, with 10 bases between them. CDR3 protein: CASSLSWGDEQFF. CDR3 nucleotides: TGTGCCAGCAGCTTGAGTTGGGGAGATGAGCAGTTCTTC.

Only a few counts were recorded for this clone. This rearrangement joins TRBV10-2 to TRBJ1-1; maybe TRBD1 (6 bases). Germline-derived CDR1 and CDR2 are WSHSY and SAAADI. This CDR3 spans 11 amino acids. Trimming took 8 bases from V and 11 from J, leaving 15 bases between them. The DNA for the CDR3 is TGCGCCAGCCATGGGGGCGCTTCGGCTTTCTTT. It specifies CASHGGASAFF.

This clone was counted between two and nine times. The chain is built from TRBV27 and TRBJ2-7; 9 nucleotides line up with TRBD2. Germline CDR1 reads MNHEY; CDR2 reads SMNVEV (reference sequence). This CDR3 contains 14 residues. V dropped 6 bases and J dropped 3; count of bases not matched to a gene: 6. This chain's CDR3 is CASRSLAGNYEQYF. CDR3 coding DNA: TGTGCCAGCAGATCGCTAGCGGGGAACTACGAGCAGTACTTC.

The chain links TRBV19 to TRBJ1-1; D uncertain. V dropped 7 bases and J dropped 6 bases, with 9 bases sitting between them. This CDR3 contains 11 residues. The germline V gene has CDR1 LNHDA and CDR2 SQIVND (reference sequence). The DNA of the CDR3 is TGTGCCAGTACCCCCGGGGCTGAAGCTTTCTTT. It codes for CASTPGAEAFF.

The rearrangement joins TRBV25-1 to TRBJ1-5; a weak D match, TRBD1 (6 bases). The V gene lost 3 bases and the J gene lost 1 base, with 10 bases spanning the gap. CDR3 size: 15 residues. Germline V gene data show CDR1 as MGHDK and CDR2 as SYGVNS. The CDR3 loop is CASSEGHQSNQPQHF. CDR3 nucleotides: TGTGCCAGCAGTGAGGGACACCAAAGCAATCAGCCCCAGCATTTT.

The CDR3 region has the DNA TGTGCCTGGCCTAGAGGGGACAGTGATCAGCCCCAGCATTTT. Amino acid sequence: CAWPRGDSDQPQHF. J is TRBJ1-5 and V is TRBV30, with 7 bases that match TRBD1. The ends lost 5 bases at V and 5 bases at J; junction bases unmatched: 9. In germline, CDR1 is GTSNPN, CDR2 SVGIG (reference sequence). CDR3 length equals 14 residues.

The gene calls are TRBV5-1 and TRBJ1-1; D remains ambiguous. Trimming took off 3 bases at V and 6 bases at J, with 12 bases between the two ends. CDR1 is SGHRS and CDR2 is YFSETQ in the germline V gene. The CDR3 extends over 13 amino acids. The CDR3 loop is CASSSSPFAEAFF. DNA of the CDR3: TGCGCCAGCAGCTCCAGTCCCTTCGCTGAAGCTTTCTTT.

The V call is TRBV7-9, the J call TRBJ1-5; D possibly corresponds to TRBD1 (6 bases). V gave up 1 base and J gave up 7 bases, with 8 bases separating them. CDR3 length: 13 amino acids. In germline, CDR1 is SEHNR, CDR2 FQNEAQ (reference sequence). This CDR3 is CASSLGDKQPQHF. The CDR3 DNA reads as TGTGCCAGCAGCTTAGGGGACAAACAGCCCCAGCATTTT. The full variable domain, in which reference TRBV7-9 and TRBJ1-5 provide the parts outside the CDR3, is DTGVSQNPRHKITKRGQNVTFRCDPISEHNRLYWYRQTLGQGPEFLTYFQNEAQLEKSRLLSDRFSAERPKGSFSTLEIQRTEQGDSAMYLCASSLGDKQPQHFGDGTRLSIL.

V and J are TRBV6-1 and TRBJ2-3; D gene ambiguous. From germline, CDR1 is MNHNS and CDR2 SASEGT. The CDR3 has 14 amino acids. Trimming took 5 bases from V and 2 from J, leaving 11 bases between them. CDR3 DNA sequence: TGTGCCAGCAGTTCACTTAGCCTCACAGATACGCAGTATTTT. Translated: CASSSLSLTDTQYF.

The chain has TRBV7-8 and TRBJ1-2, with 7 bases identical to TRBD1. V lost 5 bases, J lost 4 bases, and 10 bases stayed unmatched. Germline CDR1 SGHVS, CDR2 FQNEAQ. The CDR3 runs to 15 residues. The CDR3 DNA sequence: TGTGCCAGCAGCCACGGGAGGGGGCAGCTCTATGGCTACACCTTC. This gives the protein CASSHGRGQLYGYTF. Combining the CDR3 with reference TRBV7-8 and TRBJ1-2 gives the whole variable domain GAGVSQSPRYKVAKRGQDVALRCDPISGHVSLFWYQQALGQGPEFLTYFQNEAQLDKSGLPSDRFFAERPEGSVSTLKIQRTQQEDSAVYLCASSHGRGQLYGYTFGSGTRLTVV.

The gene calls are TRBV5-1 and TRBJ2-1, with 7 positions matching TRBD1. This CDR3 is 17 amino acids long. Per germline, CDR1 SGHRS and CDR2 YFSETQ. V gave up 0 bases and J gave up 6 bases; unmatched junction bases: 12. CDR3 region: CASSLDPTGQTSNEQFF. The DNA for the CDR3 is TGCGCCAGCAGCTTGGATCCCACGGGACAGACAAGCAATGAGCAGTTCTTC.

The rearrangement links TRBV21-1 to TRBJ1-6; TRBD1, the D gene given by the table, was not confirmed from the DNA. TRBV21-1 is a listed pseudogene. The CDR3 runs to 15 residues. CDR3 sequence: CASSREPGHRSPLHF. The DNA of the CDR3 is TGTGCCAGCAGCAGGGAACCCGGACACCGCTCACCCCTCCACTTT.

This rearrangement joins TRBV27 to TRBJ1-1, with TRBD1 as a possible D gene (5 bases). The CDR3 spans 15 residues. The V end was cut by 3 bases, the J end by 3 bases, with 14 bases between. Looked up from germline, CDR1 is MNHEY and CDR2 is SMNVEV (reference sequence). CDR3 protein: CASSFPGVKDTEAFF. CDR3 nucleotide sequence: TGTGCCAGCAGTTTTCCGGGGGTCAAGGACACTGAAGCTTTCTTT.

This chain joins TRBV11-2 and TRBJ2-1; the match to TRBD2 covers 13 bases. This CDR3 comprises 15 residues. The germline gives CDR1 SGHAT, CDR2 FQNNGV. The V and J ends lost 5 bases and 7 bases, in that order; junction bases with no gene match: 5. This CDR3 is CASSTSGGAYNEQFF. For the CDR3, the DNA is TGTGCCAGCAGCACTAGCGGGGGGGCTTATAATGAGCAGTTCTTC. Based on the CDR3 plus reference TRBV11-2 and TRBJ2-1, the full variable domain is EAGVAQSPRYKIIEKRQSVAFWCNPISGHATLYWYQQILGQGPKLLIQFQNNGVVDDSQLPKDRFSAERLKGVDSTLKIQPAKLEDSAVYLCASSTSGGAYNEQFFGPGTRLTVL.

The J gene is TRBJ2-7, the V gene TRBV11-2; 8 nucleotides align to TRBD2. CDR1 is SGHAT and CDR2 is FQNNGV in the germline V gene. This CDR3 has 16 amino acids. The junction had 13 bases not matched to a gene; V was cut back by 5 bases and J by 4 bases. CDR3 in DNA: TGTGCCAGCAGCCCTATACAGAAACGGGGGGGTTACGAGCAGTACTTC. Amino acids: CASSPIQKRGGYEQYF.

Only one count was recorded for this clone. The rearrangement links TRBV7-3 to TRBJ2-3, with 13 nucleotides matching TRBD2. Germline V gene sequence: CDR1 SGHTA, CDR2 FQGTGA. V was pared by 5 bases and J by 4 bases, with 3 bases of the junction left unmatched. This CDR3 is 15 amino acids long. The DNA for the CDR3 is TGTGCCAGCAGCATGACTAGCGGGGGGTCAGATACGCAGTATTTT. As protein: CASSMTSGGSDTQYF.

The chain combines TRBV9 with TRBJ1-2; no reliable D call. CDR3 length: 15 residues. The V gene's germline CDR1 is SGDLS and CDR2 YYNGEE. Trimming left V 0 bases short and J 0 bases short, with 9 bases between. The CDR3 is CASSVGGAANYGYTF. The CDR3 region has the DNA TGTGCCAGCAGCGTAGGGGGAGCAGCTAACTATGGCTACACCTTC.